These 30 T cell receptor beta chains share one sample of origin, sequenced in a study of neoadjuvant anti-PD-1 for oral cavity cancer. The protocol was immunoSEQ multiplex PCR, while the TCRdb copy is restricted to in-frame clones and leaves out a portion. The sample comprises 15,000 or so clones, approximately 70% of which are singletons, and around 2.9% rests with the top ten. This specimen was PBMCs, taken before nivolumab (anti-PD-1) treatment. Receptor source: a person aged 35-79 years with oral cavity squamous cell carcinoma.

The chain carries TRBV6-1 and TRBJ2-3, with D tentatively TRBD1 or TRBD2 (6 bases each). The germline V gene has CDR1 MNHNS and CDR2 SASEGT. V shed 6 bases and J shed 7 bases, with 20 bases lying between them. CDR3 size: 15 residues. The DNA for the CDR3 is TGTGCCAGCAGCCAGATTAGGGGGGAAATGAATACGCAGTATTTT. This translates into CASSQIRGEMNTQYF.

The table lists this clone with a few counts. The rearrangement links TRBV11-2 to TRBJ2-7; 8 bases match TRBD1. The CDR3 is 13 amino acids. Looked up from germline, CDR1 is SGHAT and CDR2 is FQNNGV. V gave up 1 base and J gave up 6 bases; unmatched junction bases: 2. This CDR3 reads CASSLGTGSEQYF. CDR3 sequence (DNA): TGTGCCAGCAGCTTAGGGACAGGGAGCGAGCAGTACTTC.

V is TRBV5-6 and J is TRBJ2-7; tentatively, D is TRBD2 (6 bases). CDR3 length equals 14 residues. V was trimmed by 0 bases and J by 3 bases, leaving 10 bases between them. CDR1 and CDR2 from the germline V gene are SGHDT and YYEEEE. The CDR3 protein is CASSLGGDFYEQYF. The DNA of the CDR3 is TGTGCCAGCAGCTTGGGCGGGGATTTCTACGAGCAGTACTTC.

The J gene is TRBJ1-1, the V gene TRBV5-1; D possibly corresponds to TRBD1 (6 bases). The germline V and J ends were trimmed by 4 bases and 3 bases, with 13 bases remaining between them. The germline CDR1 and CDR2 sequences are SGHRS and YFSETQ. The CDR3 has 14 amino acids. The CDR3 sequence is CASSQGLGYTEAFF. CDR3 DNA sequence: TGCGCCAGCAGCCAGGGGCTGGGGTACACTGAAGCTTTCTTT. The complete variable domain, with remaining parts taken from reference TRBV5-1 and TRBJ1-1, reads KAGVTQTPRYLIKTRGQQVTLSCSPISGHRSVSWYQQTPGQGLQFLFEYFSETQRNKGNFPGRFSGRQFSNSRSEMNVSTLELGDSALYLCASSQGLGYTEAFFGQGTRLTVV.

The CDR3 sequence is CASSSWREAFF. CDR3 DNA: TGTGCCAGCAGTTCGTGGCGGGAAGCTTTCTTT. The rearrangement links TRBV6-1 to TRBJ1-1; D is unclear. Germline V gene data show CDR1 as MNHNS and CDR2 as SASEGT. Trimming took 5 bases from V and 8 from J, leaving 9 bases between them. The CDR3 extends over 11 amino acids.

This chain joins TRBV28 and TRBJ2-1, with D possibly matching TRBD2 (6 bases). V lost 3 bases to trimming and J lost 3 bases, with 12 bases between them. The CDR3 covers 15 residues. In germline, CDR1 is MDHEN, CDR2 SYDVKM. The CDR3 region is CASSFLAALYNEQFF. The CDR3, as DNA: TGTGCCAGCAGTTTTTTAGCGGCCCTCTACAATGAGCAGTTCTTC.

The chain couples TRBV10-1 to TRBJ2-3, with no clear D. This CDR3 has 18 residues. V was clipped by 2 bases and J by 6 bases, with 24 bases between them. CDR1 is WNHNN, CDR2 SYGVQD, per germline (reference sequence). The CDR3 nucleotides read TGCGCCAGCAGTGAGCTCGGATATTTCGCTACCTTCGGTGATACGCAGTATTTT. It specifies CASSELGYFATFGDTQYF.

This chain joins TRBV13 and TRBJ2-6; the D call may be TRBD1 or TRBD2 (5 bases each). The V end was cut by 0 bases, the J end by 1 base, with 10 bases between. The CDR3 is 17 amino acids. Germline V lookup: CDR1 PRHDT, CDR2 FYEKMQ (reference sequence). The chain's CDR3 is CASSLGYWGSGANVLTF. CDR3 DNA: TGTGCCAGCAGCTTAGGTTATTGGGGGTCTGGGGCCAACGTCCTGACTTTC.

This chain joins TRBV5-4 and TRBJ1-2; 12 bases fit TRBD1. Germline V gene lookup returns CDR1 SGHNT and CDR2 YYREEE (reference sequence). Losses at the gene ends were 5 bases for V and 4 bases for J; bases not matched to a gene: 6. CDR3 length: 15 residues. CDR3 nucleotides: TGTGCCAGCAGATCGGGACAGGGGGCCGCCTATGGCTACACCTTC. This gives the protein CASRSGQGAAYGYTF.

The rearrangement joins TRBV29-1 to TRBJ1-2; D remains ambiguous. Trimming stripped 0 bases from V and 6 bases from J, with 5 bases between. This CDR3 is 11 amino acids long. The germline V gene has CDR1 SQVTM and CDR2 ANQGSEA. The CDR3 DNA reads TGCAGCGTTGAAGAACGGAATGGCTACACCTTC. Translation gives CSVEERNGYTF.

The chain is built from TRBV19 and TRBJ2-7, with D perhaps TRBD1 (6 bases). The germline V gene encodes CDR1 LNHDA and CDR2 SQIVND (reference sequence). V gave up 5 bases and J gave up 5 bases, with 16 bases separating them. This CDR3 comprises 14 residues. The CDR3: CASSDNRVSNEQYF. The DNA of the CDR3 is TGTGCCAGTAGTGACAACAGGGTTTCCAACGAGCAGTACTTC.

The V and J genes are TRBV19 and TRBJ2-3; 8 bases fit TRBD2. The CDR3 is 17 residues long. The V and J ends lost 5 bases and 4 bases, in that order; junction bases with no gene match: 14. CDR1 and CDR2 (germline): LNHDA, SQIVND (reference sequence). CDR3 amino acids: CASSPSWTSLGPDTQYF. For the CDR3, the DNA is TGTGCCAGTAGTCCCTCTTGGACTAGCTTGGGACCAGATACGCAGTATTTT.

This clone was seen only once. The V call is TRBV6-1, the J call TRBJ1-4; D perhaps matches TRBD1 (6 bases). This CDR3 contains 14 residues. Trimming stripped 10 bases from V and 3 bases from J, with 15 bases between. Germline V gives CDR1 MNHNS, CDR2 SASEGT. CDR3 sequence (DNA): TGTGCCACTGATGGGGGGCTAGCTAATGAAAAACTGTTTTTT. This codes for CATDGGLANEKLFF.

The rearrangement joins TRBV10-3 to TRBJ1-3; D call uncertain. V lost 2 bases and J lost 0, with 11 bases in between. Germline loops: CDR1 ENHRY, CDR2 SYGVKD. This CDR3 spans 16 amino acids. The CDR3 coding sequence is TGTGCCATCAGTGAGCTTTTGGGTGTCTCTGGAAACACCATATATTTT. The encoded protein is CAISELLGVSGNTIYF.

The CDR3: CASSVGTGHNEQFF. CDR3 nucleotides: TGTGCCAGCAGCGTCGGGACAGGGCACAATGAGCAGTTCTTC. V usage is TRBV9 and J usage is TRBJ2-1, with 9 bases identical to TRBD1. There are 14 residues in the CDR3. The V and J ends lost 2 bases and 5 bases, in that order; junction bases with no gene match: 2. CDR1 and CDR2 from the germline V gene are SGDLS and YYNGEE.

This chain connects TRBV5-1 to TRBJ2-3, with D possibly being TRBD1 (6 bases). The CDR3 is made up of 13 amino acids. V was trimmed by 9 bases and J by 0 bases, leaving 11 bases between them. Germline V gives CDR1 SGHRS, CDR2 YFSETQ. The chain's CDR3 is CATQDSSTDTQYF. As DNA, the CDR3 is TGCGCCACCCAGGACAGCAGCACAGATACGCAGTATTTT.

This clone has more than one count but fewer than ten. This chain uses TRBV5-8 with TRBJ2-7; D may be TRBD1 (6 bases). Germline-derived CDR1 and CDR2 are SGHTS and YDEGEE. CDR3 size: 15 residues. Between the trimmed V and J ends, which lost 4 bases and 1 base, there was a span of 15 bases. This CDR3 reads CASSQHRVRSYEQYF. DNA of the CDR3: TGTGCCAGCAGCCAACACAGGGTCAGATCCTACGAGCAGTACTTC.

The rearrangement uses TRBV7-9 and TRBJ2-7, with no clear D. The germline V gene encodes CDR1 SEHNR and CDR2 FQNEAQ (reference sequence). V was shortened by 1 base and J by 13 bases, with 11 bases between the two germline ends. This CDR3 region has 11 residues. The CDR3 loop is CASSLGDTRYF. DNA for the CDR3: TGTGCCAGCAGCTTAGGAGACACCAGATACTTC.

The rearrangement joins TRBV7-8 to TRBJ1-3; D is undetermined. The CDR3 extends over 15 amino acids. CDR1 is SGHVS and CDR2 is FQNEAQ in the germline V gene. V was shortened by 5 bases and J by 0 bases, with 11 bases between the two germline ends. The CDR3 DNA sequence: TGTGCCAGCAGCCCCCCCGATTCCTCTGGAAACACCATATATTTT. The encoded protein is CASSPPDSSGNTIYF.

The V and J genes are TRBV7-9 and TRBJ1-2; D possibly corresponds to TRBD1 (6 bases). CDR3 length equals 12 residues. The germline CDR1 and CDR2 sequences are SEHNR and FQNEAQ (reference sequence). V was cut by 4 bases and J by 6 bases, with 9 bases left in between. The CDR3 loop reads CASSSRGHGYTF. The CDR3 coding sequence is TGTGCCAGCAGCTCCCGGGGGCATGGCTACACCTTC.

This clone was seen a handful of times. This chain joins TRBV15 and TRBJ1-4; 8 bases line up with TRBD1. CDR1 is LNHNV, CDR2 YYDKDF, per germline (reference sequence). Trimming at V came to 5 bases and at J to 7 bases, leaving 6 bases not matched to a gene. The CDR3 loop spans 14 amino acids. CDR3 bases: TGTGCCACCAGCGGCGGACAGGGTGGTGAAAAACTGTTTTTT. Its protein is CATSGGQGGEKLFF.

This clone appeared a single time. The chain carries TRBV10-3 and TRBJ1-2; D remains ambiguous. Germline-derived CDR1 and CDR2 are ENHRY and SYGVKD. With 2 bases removed from V and 0 bases from J, the gap between germline ends came to 4 bases. The CDR3 consists of 13 residues. Here the CDR3 reads CAISERANYGYTF. The DNA of the CDR3 is TGTGCCATCAGTGAGAGAGCTAACTATGGCTACACCTTC.

This chain links TRBV28 with TRBJ1-2, with D perhaps matching TRBD1 (6 bases). The CDR3 loop spans 13 amino acids. Germline V CDR1 and CDR2: MDHEN, SYDVKM. V was pared by 5 bases and J by 4 bases, with 11 bases between. CDR3 sequence (DNA): TGTGCCAGCAGTCTGGACAGAACCTATGGCTACACCTTC. Translating it yields CASSLDRTYGYTF.

The rearrangement uses TRBV6-5 and TRBJ2-7, with TRBD1 identical over 8 bases. This CDR3 has 15 amino acids. Per germline, CDR1 MNHEY and CDR2 SVGAGI. J lost 2 bases, V lost 6 bases, and 9 bases had no gene match. The CDR3, as DNA: TGTGCCAGCAGGGATCCCGGGACAGGAGCCTACGAGCAGTACTTC. Protein sequence: CASRDPGTGAYEQYF.

The J gene is TRBJ1-1, the V gene TRBV30; a possible D gene is TRBD1 (6 bases). CDR1 is GTSNPN and CDR2 is SVGIG in the germline V gene (reference sequence). The CDR3 is 13 amino acids. Trimming took 0 bases from V and 5 from J, leaving 10 bases between them. CDR3 loop: CAWSVGGETEAFF. The CDR3 region has the DNA TGTGCCTGGAGTGTAGGGGGGGAAACTGAAGCTTTCTTT.

This clone appeared a single time. The rearrangement joins TRBV4-2 to TRBJ1-4; possible D gene TRBD1, 5 bases. Trimming cost V 0 bases and J 8 bases, with 25 bases left between them. The CDR3 runs to 19 residues. Germline lookup yields CDR1 LGHNA and CDR2 YNFKEQ. The CDR3 DNA follows: TGTGCCAGCAGCCAAGATAAGTGGCTTGCGTTGGGGGGAGGCGAAAAACTGTTTTTT. It codes for CASSQDKWLALGGGEKLFF.

The J gene is TRBJ2-7, the V gene TRBV10-3, with 10 bases matching TRBD1. The trim removed 3 bases at V and 2 bases at J, leaving 7 bases unmatched. This CDR3 is built from 16 residues. Germline loops: CDR1 ENHRY, CDR2 SYGVKD. The CDR3 DNA reads TGTGCCATCAGTGAAATGGACAGGGGGAGCACCTACGAGCAGTACTTC. Translating gives CAISEMDRGSTYEQYF.

J is TRBJ2-7 and V is TRBV9, with D perhaps TRBD1 or TRBD2 (5 bases each). The germline V and J ends were trimmed by 0 bases and 2 bases, with 15 bases remaining between them. The CDR3 spans 16 residues. Germline values: CDR1 SGDLS, CDR2 YYNGEE. CDR3: CASSVGLGAAPYEQYF. DNA of the CDR3: TGTGCCAGCAGCGTAGGTCTCGGGGCCGCCCCCTACGAGCAGTACTTC.

This chain uses TRBV9 with TRBJ1-2; the D is unclear. CDR3 size: 12 residues. The germline V gene encodes CDR1 SGDLS and CDR2 YYNGEE. V was cut by 3 bases and J by 4 bases, with 7 bases left in between. This CDR3 is CASSDRVYGYTF. DNA of the CDR3: TGTGCCAGCAGCGACCGGGTCTATGGCTACACCTTC.

The gene calls are TRBV5-1 and TRBJ1-5, with D maybe TRBD1 (5 bases). V lost 0 bases and J lost 7, with 14 bases in between. The germline V gene encodes CDR1 SGHRS and CDR2 YFSETQ. This CDR3 is 15 amino acids long. CDR3 loop: CASSLDIWTRQPQHF. The CDR3 DNA follows: TGCGCCAGCAGCTTGGATATTTGGACACGACAGCCCCAGCATTTT.